This record concerns one T cell receptor (beta chain) sequence. Its antigen is as yet unknown. The sample is drawn from a study of cytomegalovirus exposure and HLA in healthy donors. Points from the study as a whole: Later work showed greater clonal expansion in HLA-associated TCR beta chains than in equally common others. Common viral pathogens seemed, in a later analysis, to connect with several of the most significant clusters. Some TCR beta chains (around 180 of them) were listed as cytomegalovirus-associated.

This CDR3 is built from 14 residues. The V and J ends lost 5 bases and 4 bases respectively, with 12 bases between them. The germline V gene encodes CDR1 LNHDA and CDR2 SQIVND (reference sequence). Both 60 Vbeta primers and 13 Jbeta primers went into the PCR. Produced via immunoSEQ multiplex PCR; TCRdb's table is partial and in-frame only. The repertoire holds approximately 40,000 clones, with 82% as singletons. The donors were healthy bone marrow donors. Sequenced input: PBMCs. J is TRBJ1-5 and V is TRBV19; maybe TRBD1 (5 bases). The sequence came from a woman aged 18-29 years in good health and CMV-seropositive. The CDR3: CASSGVRDNQPQHF. The CDR3 bases are TGTGCCAGTAGTGGGGTCAGGGATAATCAGCCCCAGCATTTT.